Listed below are T cell receptor beta chains from one sample, sequenced in a study of T-cell memory formation after mild COVID-19. Using its own MiXCR run on the 5' RACE reads, TCRdb lists one record per CDR3 protein. The sample holds about 430,000 distinct CDR3 sequences, approximately 25% seen once. Sequencing was carried out using PBMCs or a T cell subset sorted from them (not recorded which). The receptors stem from an adult woman who had mild COVID-19 (a few samples of this study predate the infection). Cell type and time point are not known. CDR3s include the opening cysteine and the closing phenylalanine or tryptophan. The order of the fields is D gene, clone size, V gene, J gene, CDR3 protein, CDR3 DNA. D genes are given only for firm matches. Not every row has a clone size; where given, it reads once, few, many or a size class.

>-|-|TRBV11-3|TRBJ1-5
CASSLAGRGQPQHF
TGTGCCAGCAGCTTAGCGGGGCGGGGTCAGCCCCAGCATTTT
>-|-|TRBV7-2|TRBJ1-1
CASTILRDTEAFF
TGTGCCAGCACCATACTGAGGGACACTGAAGCTTTCTTT
>-|-|TRBV19|TRBJ2-3
CASRKSSTDTQYF
TGTGCCAGTAGAAAAAGTAGCACAGATACGCAGTATTTT
>TRBD2|many|TRBV20-1|TRBJ2-3
CSARDFERGASTSSDTQYF
TGCAGTGCTAGAGATTTCGAGCGGGGGGCCTCGACATCTTCAGATACGCAGTATTTT
>TRBD1|-|TRBV7-6|TRBJ1-1
CASSLGTGENTEALF
TGTGCCAGCAGCTTAGGTACAGGGGAGAACACTGAAGCTTTATTT
>TRBD2|few|TRBV20-1|TRBJ2-5
CSASNPSGALQETQYF
TGCAGTGCTAGTAACCCTAGCGGGGCCTTACAAGAGACCCAGTACTTC
>TRBD1|few|TRBV2|TRBJ1-2
CASSSTGVNYGYTF
TGTGCCAGCAGTTCGACAGGGGTGAACTATGGCTACACCTTC
>TRBD1|few|TRBV11-2|TRBJ1-1
CASSLGTGRGAFF
TGTGCCAGCAGCTTAGGGACAGGGAGGGGAGCTTTCTTT
>TRBD2|few|TRBV7-2|TRBJ2-3
CASSLMTSGGQWNTQYF
TGTGCCAGCAGCTTAATGACTAGCGGGGGGCAATGGAATACGCAGTATTTT
>-|few|TRBV5-1|TRBJ2-1
CASSLQGGEQFF
TGCGCCAGCAGCTTGCAGGGGGGCGAGCAGTTCTTC
>-|-|TRBV11-1|TRBJ2-1
CASSLVHSSYNEQFF
TGTGCCAGCAGCTTAGTTCACAGCTCCTACAATGAGCAGTTCTTC
>TRBD2|-|TRBV5-4|TRBJ2-2
CASSVGLAGGISGELFF
TGTGCCAGCAGCGTGGGACTAGCGGGAGGTATCTCCGGGGAGCTGTTTTTT
>-|-|TRBV24-1|TRBJ2-3
CATSDPRGGGGDTQYF
TGTGCCACCAGTGACCCGCGAGGGGGTGGGGGAGATACGCAGTATTTT
>TRBD1|few|TRBV4-2|TRBJ1-2
CASSQVRTGEGYTF
TGTGCCAGCAGCCAAGTCAGGACAGGGGAAGGCTACACCTTC
>-|few|TRBV9|TRBJ2-7
CASSGGGSYEQYF
TGTGCCAGCAGCGGAGGGGGGTCCTACGAGCAGTACTTC
>-|few|TRBV5-6|TRBJ2-2
CASSFGYPGELFF
TGTGCCAGCAGCTTTGGGTACCCCGGGGAGCTGTTTTTT
>-|few|TRBV3-1|TRBJ2-5
CASSQDRAETQYF
TGTGCCAGCAGCCAAGATAGAGCGGAGACCCAGTACTTC
>-|few|TRBV3-1|TRBJ2-3
CASSPPGLVYTQYF
TGTGCCAGCAGTCCCCCGGGCCTGGTATATACGCAGTATTTT
>-|few|TRBV7-9|TRBJ2-2
CASSLARSGGLFF
TGTGCCAGCAGCTTAGCCCGGTCCGGAGGATTGTTTTTT
>TRBD2|few|TRBV27|TRBJ2-5
CASSSTSYGTQYF
TGTGCCAGCAGTTCGACTAGCTACGGGACCCAGTACTTC
>-|-|TRBV9|TRBJ1-6
CASSSRDESPLHF
TGTGCCAGCAGCTCCCGGGACGAGTCACCCCTCCACTTT
>TRBD1|-|TRBV10-3|TRBJ1-1
CAISEATGTEAFF
TGTGCCATCAGTGAAGCGACAGGGACCGAAGCTTTCTTT
>TRBD2|-|TRBV11-3|TRBJ2-2
CASSYSGSNTGELFF
TGTGCCAGCAGCTATAGCGGGAGCAACACCGGGGAGCTGTTTTTT
>TRBD1|few|TRBV6-1|TRBJ2-7
CASSATNRGGEQYF
TGTGCCAGCAGTGCCACCAACAGGGGCGGCGAGCAGTACTTC
>TRBD1|-|TRBV9|TRBJ2-7
CASSVGRTGQGIYGQYF
TGTGCCAGCAGCGTAGGACGAACGGGACAGGGCATCTACGGGCAGTACTTC
>-|-|TRBV10-3|TRBJ2-7
CAISASEGGYEQYF
TGTGCCATCAGCGCGAGTGAAGGGGGGTACGAGCAGTACTTC
>-|many|TRBV6-2/TRBV6-3|TRBJ1-1
CASSYLQNTEAFF
TGTGCCAGCAGTTACTTGCAGAACACTGAAGCTTTCTTT
>-|few|TRBV12-3/TRBV12-4|TRBJ2-7
CASSLAPVFYEQYF
TGTGCCAGCAGTTTAGCGCCAGTCTTCTACGAGCAGTACTTC
>TRBD1|few|TRBV5-1|TRBJ2-7
CASSLGGQGGIYEQYF
TGCGCCAGCAGCTTGGGGGGACAGGGAGGCATTTACGAGCAGTACTTC
>TRBD1|-|TRBV7-8|TRBJ2-1
CASSPRTGFGNEQFF
TGTGCCAGCAGCCCCCGGACAGGGTTTGGGAATGAGCAGTTCTTC
>-|few|TRBV18|TRBJ2-5
CASSLVSGREETQYF
TGTGCCAGCTCGTTAGTTTCCGGCAGGGAAGAGACCCAGTACTTC
>-|many|TRBV2|TRBJ2-5
CASSVAISETQYF
TGTGCCAGCAGTGTCGCCATTTCCGAGACCCAGTACTTC
>-|few|TRBV12-3/TRBV12-4|TRBJ1-1
CASSSVGPWEAFF
TGTGCCAGCAGTTCAGTCGGACCCTGGGAAGCTTTCTTT
>-|many|TRBV7-2|TRBJ2-3
CASHPGEVDTQYF
TGTGCCAGCCACCCGGGGGAGGTAGATACGCAGTATTTT
>TRBD2|-|TRBV4-2|TRBJ2-5
CASSQGTGTSGSETQYF
TGTGCCAGCAGCCAAGGAACCGGGACTAGCGGGAGTGAGACCCAGTACTTC
>TRBD1|-|TRBV11-2|TRBJ1-6
CASSSIPGQGGSPLHF
TGTGCCAGCAGCTCAATTCCGGGACAGGGGGGGTCACCCCTCCACTTT
>TRBD1|-|TRBV18|TRBJ1-2
CASSPPYGQGNYGYTF
TGTGCCAGCTCACCTCCCTATGGACAGGGTAACTATGGCTACACCTTC
>TRBD1|few|TRBV7-3|TRBJ2-1
CASSPPGTGYNEQFF
TGTGCCAGCAGCCCCCCCGGGACAGGCTACAATGAGCAGTTCTTC
>-|few|TRBV7-3|TRBJ2-7
CASSLGERYEQYF
TGTGCCAGCAGCTTGGGGGAACGCTACGAGCAGTACTTC
>-|-|TRBV6-1|TRBJ1-3
CASSAKGGNTIYF
TGTGCCAGCAGTGCAAAGGGAGGAAACACCATATATTTT
>-|-|TRBV13|TRBJ2-1
CASSWSGNPYNEQFF
TGTGCCAGCAGCTGGTCAGGGAACCCCTACAATGAGCAGTTCTTC
>-|-|TRBV3-1|TRBJ2-3
CASSQDRWVGVTDTQYF
TGTGCCAGCAGCCAAGATCGATGGGTGGGGGTCACAGATACGCAGTATTTT
>-|-|TRBV18|TRBJ2-1
CASSPARGYYNEQFF
TGTGCCAGCTCACCGGCCCGCGGCTACTACAATGAGCAGTTCTTC
>-|-|TRBV4-3|TRBJ2-7
CASSQGDGTSSYEQYF
TGCGCCAGCAGCCAAGGTGACGGGACGAGCTCCTACGAGCAGTACTTC
>-|-|TRBV20-1|TRBJ1-3
CSARDPGPEQPSGNTIYF
TGCAGTGCTAGAGATCCCGGCCCCGAACAGCCCTCTGGAAACACCATATATTTT